The source of this T cell receptor (beta chain) is a study of cytomegalovirus exposure and HLA in healthy donors. In the study overall: From donors who were HLA-typed, an early data release held around 80 million unique TCRs. Broader study findings: Several of the most significant clusters appeared linked to common viral pathogens, based on a later analysis. Rarity characterized most TCR sequences, yet some public TCRs appeared in many donors.

This clone has just one count. Its antigen is unidentified. 13 Jbeta primers and 60 Vbeta primers were used for the PCR. Some clones are missing from TCRdb's copy, which holds only in-frame ones; the method was immunoSEQ multiplex PCR. The table shows 150,000 to 200,000 clones, with about four fifths occurring only once. V lost 1 base and J lost 4; bases outside the gene matches: 14. The CDR3 has 18 amino acids. Germline V gene sequence: CDR1 MGHRA, CDR2 YSYEKL. V usage is TRBV4-1 and J usage is TRBJ2-7; 9 nucleotides agree with TRBD2. Sequenced sample: PBMCs. This sequence was found in a woman aged 25 to 45 in good health and CMV-seropositive. The chain's CDR3 is CASSQARDVAGVIYEQYF. The CDR3, as DNA: TGCGCCAGCAGCCAAGCGCGGGACGTAGCGGGAGTAATTTACGAGCAGTACTTC.